Below, 4 T cell receptor beta chains from the same sample are listed, as sequenced in a study of T cell clones after liver transplantation. TCRdb keeps only in-frame clones here, not all; method: immunoSEQ multiplex PCR. The sample shows about 71,000 clones, roughly 80% of them seen only once. The material sequenced was CD4+ T cells from blood, taken 12 months after liver transplant. The receptors were gathered from a human patient who received a liver transplant. Part of the T cells may come from the graft donor.

V is TRBV2 and J is TRBJ2-7; D is ambiguous. The CDR3 is 13 amino acids. The V gene's germline CDR1 is SNHLY and CDR2 FYNNEI. Trimming pared 3 bases from V and 5 bases from J, leaving 11 bases between. In nucleotides, the CDR3 is TGTGCCAGCAGTGACGGGTGGCTAGACGAGCAGTACTTC. It is translated as CASSDGWLDEQYF.

The chain couples TRBV14 to TRBJ1-4, with 7 bases fitting TRBD1. The J segment lost 2 bases and the V segment lost 4 bases, leaving 4 bases of the junction unmatched. The CDR3 has 15 amino acids. The V gene's germline CDR1 is SGHDN and CDR2 FVKESK. As DNA, the CDR3 is TGTGCCAGCAGCCGACTGACAGGGACTAATGAAAAACTGTTTTTT. Encoded protein: CASSRLTGTNEKLFF.

The J gene is TRBJ1-4, the V gene TRBV19, with D maybe TRBD1 (6 bases). The CDR3 spans 13 residues. CDR1 is LNHDA and CDR2 is SQIVND in the germline V gene (reference sequence). With 9 bases removed from V and 4 bases from J, the gap between germline ends came to 12 bases. CDR3 amino acids: CASAQGDNEKLFF. CDR3 DNA: TGTGCCAGCGCACAGGGTGATAATGAAAAACTGTTTTTT.

The chain employs TRBV25-1 and TRBJ2-1; 11 bases agree with TRBD1. V gave up 5 bases and J gave up 8 bases; unmatched junction bases: 2. CDR1 and CDR2 (germline): MGHDK, SYGVNS. The CDR3 extends over 13 amino acids. The CDR3 sequence: CASSRGQGDEQFF. The CDR3 DNA follows: TGTGCCAGCAGTAGGGGACAGGGGGATGAGCAGTTCTTC.